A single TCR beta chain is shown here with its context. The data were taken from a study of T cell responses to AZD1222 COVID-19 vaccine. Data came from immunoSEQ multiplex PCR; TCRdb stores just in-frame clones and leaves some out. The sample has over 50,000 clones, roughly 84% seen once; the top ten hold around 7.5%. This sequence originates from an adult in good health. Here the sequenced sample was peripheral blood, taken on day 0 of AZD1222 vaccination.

For the CDR3, the DNA is TGCGCCAGCAGCTTGGTACCGGACAGGGGGGGCAATGAGCAGTTCTTC. Translating it yields CASSLVPDRGGNEQFF. The chain is built from TRBV5-1 and TRBJ2-1; 10 nucleotides agree with TRBD1. CDR1 is SGHRS, CDR2 YFSETQ, per germline. The V segment lost 0 bases and the J segment 6 bases; nucleotides outside the gene matches: 6. The CDR3 has 16 residues.